This TCR beta chain was recorded in a study of post-analysis software for immune sequencing data. The wider study: Both relapsing-remitting and secondary progressive multiple sclerosis featured among the disease courses, as did progressive-relapsing multiple sclerosis.

Of note for this clonotype: Its target is not known.

Germline values: CDR1 SNHLY, CDR2 FYNNEI. The ends lost 7 bases at V and 0 bases at J; junction bases unmatched: 3. The CDR3 covers 14 residues. Study conclusions and caveats: There were five or six TRBV segments more frequent in patients than controls, and TRBV5-6, TRBV5-1 and TRBV20-1 were among them.

The library was made from cDNA and included unique molecular identifiers. From the PCR reads, TCRdb called clonotypes with MiXCR, one entry per CDR3 protein. The sample has around 700,000 distinct CDR3 sequences, about 60% seen once. The clonotype was recovered from a girl aged 2 to 10 with multiple sclerosis. This sequence joins TRBV2 and TRBJ2-3; TRBD2 aligns across 8 bases. Sequencing input: blood. CDR3 in DNA: TGTGCCAGCACCAGACTAGCGAGCACAGATACGCAGTATTTT. Protein product: CASTRLASTDTQYF.